The present T cell receptor beta chain was sequenced within a study of untreated major depressive disorder. General study points: CD4+ T cells from depressed patients used TRBV05-01 (Vbeta 5.1) more often than controls.

Here immunoSEQ multiplex PCR was the method, and the copy in TCRdb shows in-frame clones only, minus some. The table has approximately 15,000 clones, around 90% seen once. CDR3 size: 15 residues. CDR1 and CDR2 from the germline V gene are MNHNS and SASEGT. Trimming shortened V by 2 bases and J by 4 bases, and 13 bases separated the two germline ends. Note on this clone: Its antigen is as yet unknown.

The chain combines TRBV6-1 with TRBJ2-3; D possibly uses TRBD1 or TRBD2 (6 bases each). The sample consisted of CD4+ T cells from PBMCs. The receptor was derived from a man aged 30 to 39 with major depressive disorder. The CDR3 DNA follows: TGTGCCAGCAGTGAAAGGGTGGAGGGGGCAGATACGCAGTATTTT. This sequence encodes CASSERVEGADTQYF.